This T cell receptor beta chain is drawn from a study of CD8 T cells in ankylosing spondylitis. Germline loops: CDR1 KGHSH, CDR2 LQKENI. The V gene lost 3 bases and the J gene lost 0 bases, with 13 bases spanning the gap. The CDR3 spans 16 residues. TCRdb ran MiXCR on the 5' RACE reads and lists one entry per CDR3 protein. The sample carries about 190,000 distinct CDR3 sequences, 10% to 15% recorded once. This clonotype was counted between two and nine times. The TCR originated in a female donor with ankylosing spondylitis or in good health (not recorded which). The source material was blood, either unsorted or a sorted T cell fraction (not recorded which). The chain is built from TRBV18 and TRBJ2-3, with D perhaps assigned TRBD1 or TRBD2 (5 bases each). The CDR3 loop reads CASSPLGRLSTDTQYF. As DNA, the CDR3 is TGTGCCAGCTCACCGCTGGGACGGCTCAGCACAGATACGCAGTATTTT. The full variable domain, in which reference TRBV18 and TRBJ2-3 provide the parts outside the CDR3, is NAGVMQNPRHLVRRRGQEARLRCSPMKGHSHVYWYRQLPEEGLKFMVYLQKENIIDESGMPKERFSAEFPKEGPSILRIQQVVRGDSAAYFCASSPLGRLSTDTQYFGPGTRLTVL.